This record concerns one TCR beta chain sequence. The data belong to a study of cytomegalovirus exposure and HLA in healthy donors. Profiled with immunoSEQ multiplex PCR; TCRdb holds only in-frame clones, not every one. The sample carries some 79,000 clones, approximately 94% recorded once. Germline loops: CDR1 SGHTA, CDR2 FQGNSA. CDR3 length: 15 amino acids. V lost 5 bases to trimming and J lost 4 bases; unmatched junction nucleotides: 6. This sequence originates from a woman younger than 30 in good health and CMV-seropositive. The rearrangement links TRBV7-2 to TRBJ1-1, with 11 bases fitting TRBD1. Sequenced material: PBMCs. The CDR3 DNA reads as TGTGCCAGCAGCAGGCAGGGACAGGGGGTCACTGAAGCTTTCTTT. It encodes CASSRQGQGVTEAFF.